These 20 T cell receptor beta chains share one sample of origin, sequenced in a study of Ad26.COV2.S vaccination and SARS-CoV-2 variants. Assay used: immunoSEQ multiplex PCR; TCRdb lists only in-frame clones, some missing. The sample gives some 480,000 clones, around 88% of which show up once; 10% to 15% is in the top ten. Treatment reported: some 20 received Ad26.COV2.S at low or high dose, single or two shots; a few received placebo; per-sample allocation not given. Collection of the samples took place on day 63 after the first injection of vaccine or placebo. This material consisted of peripheral blood, taken in a trial of Ad26.COV2.S vaccine versus placebo. The receptors derive from a person aged 18-60 years who received the Ad26.COV2.S COVID-19 vaccine or a placebo.

The chain couples TRBV20-1 to TRBJ1-2, with 7 bases fitting TRBD1. The CDR3 length is 11 residues. Germline V lookup: CDR1 DFQATT, CDR2 SNEGSKA (reference sequence). After removal of 5 bases from V and 7 bases from J, the junction contained 4 bases not matched to a gene. In DNA, the CDR3 is TGCAGTGCTTTGACAGGGATTGGCTACACCTTC. Protein sequence: CSALTGIGYTF.

This clone was seen once. V gene TRBV3-1 (or the pseudogene TRBV3-2) combines with J gene TRBJ2-7, with TRBD2 matching 9 bases. The germline CDR1 and CDR2 sequences are LGHDT and YNNKEL (reference sequence). The CDR3 spans 15 residues. V trimming: 4 bases; J trimming: 3 bases; junction bases outside the gene matches: 7. CDR3 bases: TGTGCCAGCAGCCGTGGTACTAGCGGGCTCTACGAGCAGTACTTC. It translates to CASSRGTSGLYEQYF.

The chain is built from TRBV11-2 and TRBJ2-3, with a tentative D call TRBD2 (5 bases). The CDR3 spans 12 residues. In germline, CDR1 is SGHAT, CDR2 FQNNGV. Between the trimmed V and J ends, which lost 1 base and 11 bases, there was a span of 10 bases. This chain's CDR3 is CASSLGLSRQYF. The CDR3 DNA follows: TGTGCCAGCAGCTTAGGACTAAGTAGGCAGTATTTT.

The rearrangement links TRBV18 to TRBJ1-4, with TRBD1 matching over 8 bases. The CDR3 contains 14 residues. V dropped 3 bases and J dropped 8; count of bases not matched to a gene: 5. Germline V gene data show CDR1 as KGHSH and CDR2 as LQKENI. CDR3 bases: TGTGCCAGCTCACCGGACAGGGCAGCCGAAAAACTGTTTTTT. This gives the protein CASSPDRAAEKLFF.

V is TRBV3-1 (or the pseudogene TRBV3-2) and J is TRBJ2-5; the D gene is possibly TRBD1 (5 bases). Per the germline V gene, CDR1 is LGHDT and CDR2 is YNNKEL (reference sequence). V dropped 0 bases and J dropped 2 bases, with 10 bases sitting between them. This CDR3 is built from 15 residues. In DNA, the CDR3 is TGTGCCAGCAGCCAAGATTGGGGCGGTCAAGAGACCCAGTACTTC. This sequence encodes CASSQDWGGQETQYF.

In this sample, this clone turned up once. The chain links TRBV4-2 to TRBJ1-2, with TRBD1 as a possible D gene (5 bases). V was trimmed by 2 bases and J by 1 base, leaving 11 bases between them. CDR3 length equals 15 residues. CDR1 and CDR2 (germline): LGHNA, YNFKEQ. In DNA, the CDR3 is TGTGCCAGCAGCCAAAGCCCAGGGAATAACTATGGCTACACCTTC. Protein product: CASSQSPGNNYGYTF.

The J gene is TRBJ2-1, the V gene TRBV6-1; D could derive from TRBD1 or TRBD2 (6 bases each). Germline V gives CDR1 MNHNS, CDR2 SASEGT. Trimming pared 3 bases from V and 7 bases from J, leaving 16 bases between. This CDR3 contains 15 residues. The chain's CDR3 is CASSEGGRGGNEQFF. The CDR3 coding sequence is TGTGCCAGCAGTGAGGGAGGCAGGGGAGGTAATGAGCAGTTCTTC.

This chain connects TRBV5-4 to TRBJ1-2; possible D gene TRBD1, 6 bases. V lost 10 bases and J 7 bases, leaving 20 bases between the germline ends. This CDR3 is 13 amino acids long. The V gene's germline CDR1 is SGHNT and CDR2 YYREEE (reference sequence). This CDR3 is CAGTIQGSGGYTF. The CDR3 DNA follows: TGTGCCGGAACGATACAGGGCTCGGGTGGCTACACCTTC. Using reference TRBV5-4 and TRBJ1-2 for the parts outside the CDR3, the full variable domain is ETGVTQSPTHLIKTRGQQVTLRCSSQSGHNTVSWYQQALGQGPQFIFQYYREEENGRGNFPPRFSGLQFPNYSSELNVNALELDDSALYLCAGTIQGSGGYTFGSGTRLTVV.

The gene calls are TRBV5-6 and TRBJ2-7, with 7 nucleotides matching TRBD1. This CDR3 has 15 amino acids. Trimming took 0 bases from V and 7 from J; bases not matched to a gene: 10. Germline values: CDR1 SGHDT, CDR2 YYEEEE. The CDR3 nucleotides are TGTGCCAGCAGCTTGGTTGGTACAGGGGTCTGGGAGCAGTACTTC. Residues: CASSLVGTGVWEQYF.

About this clone: Other DNA sequences from this sample encode an identical CDR3 as well. This chain joins TRBV7-3 and TRBJ2-2; D possibly corresponds to TRBD1 (5 bases). Trimming cost V 4 bases and J 2 bases, with 8 bases left between them. The germline V gene has CDR1 SGHTA and CDR2 FQGTGA. The CDR3 is made up of 14 amino acids. CDR3 amino acids: CASSSGQNTGELFF. The CDR3 DNA reads as TGTGCCAGCAGCTCCGGACAAAACACCGGGGAGCTGTTTTTT.

The chain combines TRBV4-2 with TRBJ2-2; the D gene is possibly TRBD1 (5 bases). CDR1 is LGHNA and CDR2 is YNFKEQ in the germline V gene. Trimming took 6 bases from V and 3 from J, leaving 11 bases between them. This CDR3 comprises 14 residues. CDR3 residues: CASRGSGYTGELFF. CDR3 sequence (DNA): TGTGCCAGCAGAGGTTCAGGGTACACCGGGGAGCTGTTTTTT.

The rearrangement joins TRBV9 to TRBJ2-3, with 7 bases fitting TRBD2. The CDR3 extends over 15 amino acids. J lost 6 bases, V lost 0 bases, and 7 bases had no gene match. Germline loops: CDR1 SGDLS, CDR2 YYNGEE. The CDR3 region is CASSVGGGARDTQYF. Written as DNA, the CDR3 is TGTGCCAGCAGCGTAGGGGGAGGGGCCAGGGATACGCAGTATTTT.

As for this clone: Distinct nucleotide sequences in the sample also encode this CDR3. This chain uses TRBV28 with TRBJ2-3; D not certain. The V end lost 5 bases, the J end lost 5 bases, and 5 bases lay between the germline ends. The CDR3 covers 11 residues. Germline V gives CDR1 MDHEN, CDR2 SYDVKM. The chain's CDR3 is CASSRGDTQYF. The CDR3 DNA reads as TGTGCCAGCAGTCGCGGAGATACGCAGTATTTT.

This chain links TRBV6-2 or TRBV6-3 with TRBJ2-5; D remains ambiguous. Germline CDR1 is MNHEY and CDR2 is SVGEGT. The CDR3 loop spans 13 amino acids. Between the trimmed V and J ends, which lost 2 bases and 9 bases, there was a span of 13 bases. This CDR3 reads CASSYVSAAAQYF. The CDR3 DNA reads TGTGCCAGCAGTTACGTTTCCGCGGCTGCCCAGTACTTC.

J is TRBJ2-1 and V is TRBV21-1; the table's D call TRBD1 went unverified against the DNA. TRBV21-1 counts as a pseudogene. This CDR3 is built from 16 residues. CDR3 region: CASSNEQGTSYNEQFF. In DNA, the CDR3 is TGTGCCAGCAGCAATGAACAGGGGACCTCCTACAATGAGCAGTTCTTC.

The chain employs TRBV18 and TRBJ1-6; 7 bases align to TRBD1. The CDR3 runs 16 residues. From germline, CDR1 is KGHSH and CDR2 LQKENI. V lost 6 bases to trimming and J lost 5 bases; unmatched junction nucleotides: 10. DNA of the CDR3: TGTGCCAGCTCGCCCCAGGGGGGTCAGCATAATTCACCCCTCCACTTT. Its protein product is CASSPQGGQHNSPLHF.

In the case of this clone: At one end, the junction sequence differs from germline, possibly due to a read error. CDR3 in amino acids: CASSLASAGNSPLHF. The DNA of the CDR3 is TGTGCTAGCAGCTTAGCCTCGGCTGGAAATTCACCCCTCCACTTT. The chain carries TRBV7-7 and TRBJ1-6; D uncertain. CDR3 size: 15 residues. Germline V gene sequence: CDR1 SSHAT, CDR2 FNYEAQ (reference sequence).

This chain connects TRBV7-9 to TRBJ2-7, with unresolved D. V was pared by 8 bases and J by 4 bases, with 9 bases between. Germline assignment: CDR1 SEHNR and CDR2 FQNEAQ (reference sequence). The CDR3 contains 11 residues. The CDR3 loop reads CASPAPYEQYF. In nucleotides, the CDR3 is TGTGCCAGCCCGGCCCCATACGAGCAGTACTTC.

The CDR3 loop is CASSTPTRGARTEAFF. The DNA of the CDR3 is TGTGCCAGTAGTACACCCACAAGAGGGGCGCGAACTGAAGCTTTCTTT. J is TRBJ1-1 and V is TRBV19; tentative D call: TRBD1 (5 bases). V lost 4 bases, J lost 5 bases, and 20 bases lay in between. The CDR3 sequence is 16 residues long. Germline loops: CDR1 LNHDA, CDR2 SQIVND (reference sequence).

The gene calls are TRBV27 and TRBJ2-3, with D possibly being TRBD2 (5 bases). V was cut by 4 bases and J by 5 bases, with 13 bases left in between. The CDR3 sequence is 14 residues long. Germline V CDR1 and CDR2: MNHEY, SMNVEV (reference sequence). The CDR3 coding sequence is TGTGCCAGCAGTTCCAGACTACTAAAAGATACGCAGTATTTT. Translated: CASSSRLLKDTQYF.